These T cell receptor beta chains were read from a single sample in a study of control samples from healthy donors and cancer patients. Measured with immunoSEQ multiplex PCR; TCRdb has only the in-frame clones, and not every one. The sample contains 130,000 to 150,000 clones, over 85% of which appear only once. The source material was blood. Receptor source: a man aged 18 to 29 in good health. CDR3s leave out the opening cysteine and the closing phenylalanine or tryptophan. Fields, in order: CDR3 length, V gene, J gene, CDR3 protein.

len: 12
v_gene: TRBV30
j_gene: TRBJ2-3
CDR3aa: AWSVGGITDTQY

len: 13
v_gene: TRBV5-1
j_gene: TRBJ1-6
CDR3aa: ASSPYPEGYSPLH

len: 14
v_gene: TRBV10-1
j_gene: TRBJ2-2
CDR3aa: ASSSGVSTNTGELF

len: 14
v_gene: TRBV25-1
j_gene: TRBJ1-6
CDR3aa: ASSEGGVAWDSPLH

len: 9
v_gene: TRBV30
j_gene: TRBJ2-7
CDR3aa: AWSDSYEQY

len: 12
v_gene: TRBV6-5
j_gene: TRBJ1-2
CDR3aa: ASSLSLADYGYT

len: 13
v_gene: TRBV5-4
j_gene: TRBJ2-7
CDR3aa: ASSLERETTYEQY

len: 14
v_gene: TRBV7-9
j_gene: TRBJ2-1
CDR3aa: ASSPYSGGIYNEQF

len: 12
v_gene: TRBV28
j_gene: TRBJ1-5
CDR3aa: ASKESRDRQPQH

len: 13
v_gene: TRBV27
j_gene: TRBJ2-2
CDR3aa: ASSLYFGGRGELF

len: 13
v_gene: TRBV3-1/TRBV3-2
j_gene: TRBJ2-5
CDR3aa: ASSQGLRGAETQY

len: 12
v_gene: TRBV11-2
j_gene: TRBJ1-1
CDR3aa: ASSLTGAPTEAF

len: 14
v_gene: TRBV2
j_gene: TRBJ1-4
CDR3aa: ASTTPEEFPNEKLF

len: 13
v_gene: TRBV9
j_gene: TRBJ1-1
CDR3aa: ASSVATSENTEAF

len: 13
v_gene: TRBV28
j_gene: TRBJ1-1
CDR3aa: ASSEPGRGGTEAF

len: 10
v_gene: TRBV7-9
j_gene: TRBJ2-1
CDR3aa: ASSSRYNEQF

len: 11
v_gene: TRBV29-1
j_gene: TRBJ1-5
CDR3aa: SVEDVRGQPQH

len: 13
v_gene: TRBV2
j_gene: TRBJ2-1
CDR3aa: ASSPLIAGINEQF

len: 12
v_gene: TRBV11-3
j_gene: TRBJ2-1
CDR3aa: ASSPRDRGDEQF